The source of this T cell receptor (beta chain) is a study of cytomegalovirus exposure and HLA in healthy donors (dated by TCRdb to 2017 to 2019). Some background on the complete study: In an earlier analysis of under 600 of the donors, around 300 Gb of sequence data and 90 million to 120 million unique TCR beta sequences from some 170 million T cells were reported. Around 300 gigabases of sequencing data and around 87 million unique TCR sequences were included in an early release covering 500 to 750 HLA-typed donors. The genetic ancestry cluster associated with self-reported Caucasian donors included 81% of the 398 genotyped donors. The study aimed to test whether signatures of past pathogen exposure could be identified by cataloging public T cell receptors. The T cell repertoires of 550 to 850 subjects were profiled by immunosequencing and related to cytomegalovirus serostatus. Besides the first cohort of around 670 subjects, a separate validation cohort made up of 95 to 150 different subjects was used. To predict cytomegalovirus infection status, the study brought together high-throughput TCR immunosequencing, statistical association of individual TCRs with disease status, and machine learning. A later analysis re-analyzed previously published TCR beta repertoires from about 600 donors and added high-resolution HLA genotyping to study TCR occurrence patterns. Rather than drawing on any new phenotypic data, the later analysis identified candidate immune exposures from TCR beta sequences and the way those sequences occurred across donors. An earlier analysis of roughly 600 of the donors used high-throughput TCR beta sequencing to judge whether each TCR beta V gene segment behaved as functional or pseudogenic. Donor age, sex, ethnicity and CMV serostatus were compiled together with the repertoire data. A later genetic analysis took genome-wide SNP genotypes for about three fifths of the 666 donors and used that subset as a discovery cohort. All discovery cohort repertoires had been generated using a single sequencing platform. HLA typing covered class I and class II loci at four-digit resolution. Typing coverage differed by locus: A, B, C, DRB1 and DQB1 were typed in roughly 620-630 donors, DQA1 in about 500, DPA1 in 600 to 610, and DPB1 in 400 to 490. Roughly five DR-DQ haplotypes were handled as single units for association and clustering because linkage in the cohort was strong. On average, 235,054 unique TCR beta nucleotide sequences were sequenced per donor among roughly 430 genotyped donors of the cohort, with roughly 18% of those sequences being non-productive. What the authors observed across the whole study: Because some donors lacked HLA typing at each locus, the association tests relied only on the typed subset. Cytomegalovirus status was reported to be diagnosed by the classifier with high specificity and sensitivity in both the original and validation cohorts. This cohort had only TCR beta chains sequenced, and the lack of alpha or paired-chain data limited which features could be detected. In a later analysis, HLA-associated TCR beta chains were found to be more clonally expanded and to have lower generation probabilities than equally common non-associated chains. A later analysis found that most CMV-associated TCR beta chains appeared HLA-restricted, with HLA associations seemingly driven largely by CMV exposure. A further reported finding was that TCR beta sequences accurately predicted the HLA-A and HLA-B alleles for most subjects in the first cohort. CMV serostatus was the only immune exposure information available for the cohort. At a false discovery rate of 0.05, a later analysis linked 16,951 TCR beta sequences to specific HLA alleles. In the study, roughly 160 TCR beta chains were listed as associated with cytomegalovirus. Compared with the 666-donor mean, donors in an Asian-associated ancestry cluster had fewer N-insertions in productive TCRs, according to a later genetic analysis. A later analysis reported that several top co-occurrence clusters appeared linked to parvovirus B19, influenza, CMV and Epstein-Barr virus. Presence/absence analyses assumed roughly uniform sequencing depth across donors, an assumption that may not hold. An earlier analysis of 587 of the donors showed that most TCR beta V segments appeared in productive rearrangements either about 87% or about 30% of the time, which broadly matched IMGT annotations. In a later analysis, TCR association rates were found to vary across HLA loci, with the most associated TCRs seen for DRB1 alleles and the fewest for HLA-C alleles. In a later genetic analysis, a missense DCLRE1C variant was associated with V-gene and J-gene trimming of TCR beta chains, and the association was replicated in an independent cohort. Some IMGT-functional V segments, including TRBV6-2 and TRBV6-3, could not be distinguished by the 87-base-pair reads and were therefore excluded. When HLA alleles, especially DR and DQ, strongly co-occurred, TCR associations were difficult to assign to individual alleles. Linkage disequilibrium might explain the correlated functional status among segregating V segments, but an unknown experimental factor could not be ruled out. Because counts were too low, approximately 15 rarely observed V segments, including chromosome 9 orphons, were excluded from the earlier analysis of 587 of the donors. A group of highly shared sequence variants was considered likely to be a technical artifact of the sequencing pipeline. In vitro tests confirmed that three of the cytomegalovirus-associated TCR beta chains recognize cytomegalovirus antigens. The authors suggested that the approach could potentially be extended to other disease states and immunological phenotypes. Across donors, most TCR sequences were observed very rarely, whereas some public TCRs were present in many individuals.

To note about this clone: Its binding antigen is unknown.

The CDR3 numbers 18 residues from cysteine through phenylalanine. This entry keeps only the CDR3 DNA: 54 bases, framed from base 1. Per the germline V gene, MDHEN is the CDR1 and SYDVKM is the CDR2. For this chain, trimming is 3 bases at the V end and 2 bases at the J end, and the number of junction bases without a gene match is 10. The cohort consisted of hundreds of healthy bone marrow donors. Cohort members were all nominally healthy when sampled, although unrecorded immune exposures were likely present. The donor tested CMV seropositive and was one of the 289 seropositive cohort members. A peripheral blood sample was collected from each donor, and TCR beta sequencing was performed on peripheral blood mononuclear cells. The Qiagen DNeasy Blood Extraction Kit was used to extract genomic DNA from the blood cell samples. Library preparation employed the immunoSEQ multiplex PCR assay. For the multiplex PCR, a mixture combining 60 forward primers for TCR Vbeta segments and 13 reverse primers for TCR Jbeta segments was used. Amplification of the CDR3 region of rearranged TCR beta genes was performed with a multiplex PCR assay on genomic DNA. The Illumina HiSeq System was used to sequence the amplified TCR beta libraries as 87-base-pair reads. In the original analysis: A later analysis counted around 72 million unique TCR beta chains across the 670 or so repertoires, and roughly 11 million of these chains were shared by at least two donors. Raw reads were error-corrected and collapsed into unique sequences with a nearest-neighbor algorithm that merged closely related sequences to remove PCR and sequencing errors. Alignment of CDR3 sequences to IMGT reference sequences was used to assign V, D and J gene segments. For a sequence to be retained, a match of at least six nucleotides to both a V gene segment and a J gene segment was required. A rearrangement was called productive if the CDR3 had no stop codons and remained in frame with V and J, and every other rearrangement was called non-productive. Following IMGT convention, CDR3 was defined as the stretch from the second conserved V-encoded cysteine up to the conserved J-encoded phenylalanine. In an earlier analysis of around 540 of the donors, sequences lacking an unambiguous match to a single V gene segment were excluded. In an earlier analysis of almost 600 of the donors, a V segment was called functional when productive rearrangements were above 56.7%, and segregating when the standard deviation between donors exceeded 5%. A statistical classification framework was developed to diagnose cytomegalovirus status using the catalog of TCR beta chain sequences. V and J gene assignment, in a later analysis, came from comparing TCR nucleotide sequences with IMGT/GENE-DB human TR gene sequences. In a later analysis, CDR3 sequences and most-parsimonious VDJ recombination scenarios were assigned using the TCRdist pipeline. A later analysis defined each TCR beta chain by its CDR3 amino acid sequence plus V-gene family, and excluded reads lacking a unique V-gene family. As a way to deal with suspected cross-contamination and a sequencing artifact, a later analysis dropped approximately 570 nucleotide sequences that were highly shared and had low generation probability. A later analysis calculated a clonal expansion index for each public chain from normalized within-repertoire ranks of inferred template counts. A later analysis computed generation probabilities with a VDJ recombination model fitted to out-of-frame rearrangements, and checked the results against IGoR. A later analysis scored TCR-TCR, TCR-HLA and TCR-CMV co-occurrence with hypergeometric tests, applying a repertoire-size bias correction to TCR pairs. To estimate false discovery rates, a later analysis permuted the HLA or CMV assignments 20 times. In a later analysis, co-occurring TCRs were grouped with DBSCAN, and TCRdist sequence similarity was added when clustering was performed within HLA-allele-positive subsets. Repertoires with fewer than 30,000 or more than 120,000 public chains, plus five repertoires with anomalous nucleotide sharing, were excluded from co-occurrence clustering. Here the immuneACCESS table is served through TCRdb, limited to in-frame sequences with V and J called. Missing clones are a known gap in these copies; in checked studies unresolved V genes cover under half, and the rest lacks a known reason. Clonal size and the V and J genes are those of that table, whereas D and trimming came from the DNA. For this sample, the table gives tens of thousands of clones. The top ten clones comprise 9.5% to 11% of the sample.

The V and J genes are TRBV28 and TRBJ1-1; 12 junctional bases match TRBD1. Sequencing input: PBMCs. The source of this sequence is a woman aged 45-65 years in good health and CMV-seropositive. Here is the DNA: TGTGCCAGCAGTTTGTGGGCCGGGACAGGGGGCTACAACACTGAAGCTTTCTTT. Protein translation: CASSLWAGTGGYNTEAFF.